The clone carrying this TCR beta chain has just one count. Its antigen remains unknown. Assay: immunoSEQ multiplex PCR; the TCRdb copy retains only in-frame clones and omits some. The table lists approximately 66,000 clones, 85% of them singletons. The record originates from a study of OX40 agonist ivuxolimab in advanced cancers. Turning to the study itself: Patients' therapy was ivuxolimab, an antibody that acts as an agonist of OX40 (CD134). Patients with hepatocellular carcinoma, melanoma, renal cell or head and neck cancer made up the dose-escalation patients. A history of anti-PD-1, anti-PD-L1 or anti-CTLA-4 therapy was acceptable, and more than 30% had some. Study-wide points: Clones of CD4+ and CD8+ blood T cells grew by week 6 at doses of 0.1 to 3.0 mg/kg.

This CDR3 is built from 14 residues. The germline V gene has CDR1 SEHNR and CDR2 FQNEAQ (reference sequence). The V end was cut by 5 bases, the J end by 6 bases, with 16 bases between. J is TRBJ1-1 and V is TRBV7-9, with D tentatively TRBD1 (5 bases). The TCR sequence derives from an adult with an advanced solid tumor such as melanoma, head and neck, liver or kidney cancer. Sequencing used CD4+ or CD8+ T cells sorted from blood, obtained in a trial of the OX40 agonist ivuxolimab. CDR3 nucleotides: TGTGCCAGCAGCCCAACGGGCAGGGAAGCTGAAGCTTTCTTT. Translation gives CASSPTGREAEAFF.